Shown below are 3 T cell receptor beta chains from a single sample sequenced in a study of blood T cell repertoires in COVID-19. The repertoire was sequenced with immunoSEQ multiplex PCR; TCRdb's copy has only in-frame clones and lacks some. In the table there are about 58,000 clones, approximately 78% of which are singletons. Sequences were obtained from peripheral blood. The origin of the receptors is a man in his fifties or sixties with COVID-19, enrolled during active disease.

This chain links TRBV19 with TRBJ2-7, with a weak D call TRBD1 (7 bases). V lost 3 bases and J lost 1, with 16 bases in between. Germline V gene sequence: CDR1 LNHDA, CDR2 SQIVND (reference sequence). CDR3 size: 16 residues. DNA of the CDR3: TGTGCCAGTAGTATCTTACCGACAGGGAGGTCCTACGAGCAGTACTTC. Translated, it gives CASSILPTGRSYEQYF.

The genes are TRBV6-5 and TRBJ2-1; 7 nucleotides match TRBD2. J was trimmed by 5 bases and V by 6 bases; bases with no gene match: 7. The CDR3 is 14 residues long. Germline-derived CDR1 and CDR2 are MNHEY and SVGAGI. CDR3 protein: CASSRASGHNEQFF. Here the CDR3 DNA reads TGTGCCAGCAGCAGGGCTAGCGGCCACAATGAGCAGTTCTTC.

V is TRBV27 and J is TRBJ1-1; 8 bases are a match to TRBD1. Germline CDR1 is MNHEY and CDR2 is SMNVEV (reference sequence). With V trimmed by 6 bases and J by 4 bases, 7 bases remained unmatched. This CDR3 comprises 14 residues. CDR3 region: CASSPTGGVTEAFF. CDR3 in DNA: TGTGCCAGCAGCCCAACAGGGGGGGTCACTGAAGCTTTCTTT.